One sample yielded the 23 T cell receptor beta chains listed below, sequenced in a study of CD8 T cells in ankylosing spondylitis. TCRdb fed the 5' RACE reads into MiXCR, producing one record per CDR3 protein. The sample includes 25,000 to 35,000 distinct CDR3 sequences, less than 6.5% of them seen just once. Sequenced sample: blood, either unsorted or a sorted T cell fraction (not recorded which). The receptors shown here come from a female donor with ankylosing spondylitis or in good health (not recorded which).

This clonotype was seen at least ten times. This chain connects TRBV9 to TRBJ2-2, with D possibly matching TRBD1 (5 bases). Germline loops: CDR1 SGDLS, CDR2 YYNGEE. The CDR3 extends over 15 amino acids. Trimming shortened V by 7 bases and J by 1 base, and 14 bases separated the two germline ends. The CDR3 protein is CASGQGGVNTGELFF. CDR3 nucleotides: TGTGCCAGCGGGCAGGGCGGAGTGAACACCGGGGAGCTGTTTTTT.

This clonotype has at least ten counts. The rearrangement joins TRBV9 to TRBJ2-7; D is unresolved. V dropped 0 bases and J dropped 2 bases, with 9 bases sitting between them. Per the germline V gene, CDR1 is SGDLS and CDR2 is YYNGEE. The CDR3 sequence is 14 residues long. CDR3 sequence (DNA): TGTGCCAGCAGCGTAGATATGGGTACCTACGAGCAGTACTTC. It yields the protein CASSVDMGTYEQYF.

This clonotype was observed many times. The chain combines TRBV9 with TRBJ1-2; the D gene is possibly TRBD1 (5 bases). With 7 bases removed from V and 0 bases from J, the gap between germline ends came to 13 bases. The CDR3 length is 14 residues. Germline CDR1 SGDLS, CDR2 YYNGEE. The CDR3 DNA reads TGTGCCAGCGCGGACGGGGCAGCTAACTATGGCTACACCTTC. This translates into CASADGAANYGYTF.

This clonotype was picked up many times. The CDR3 DNA sequence: TGTGCCAGCAGTACTAGCGGGGGTAATGTTGAGCAGTTCTTC. Amino acids: CASSTSGGNVEQFF. The rearrangement links TRBV9 to TRBJ2-1; 11 bases are a match to TRBD2. The CDR3 spans 14 residues. CDR1 and CDR2 from the germline V gene are SGDLS and YYNGEE. The V gene end was trimmed by 5 bases and the J gene end by 9 bases; junction bases not matched to a gene: 7.

This clonotype occurred many times. The chain couples TRBV9 to TRBJ1-6, with TRBD1 matching 7 bases. The CDR3 is made up of 16 amino acids. Germline V lookup: CDR1 SGDLS, CDR2 YYNGEE. After removal of 4 bases from V and 7 bases from J, the junction contained 11 bases not matched to a gene. The CDR3 is CASSTRGQARNSPLHF. Here the CDR3 DNA reads TGTGCCAGCAGCACCAGAGGACAGGCACGCAATTCACCCCTCCACTTT. Looking up the rest from reference TRBV9 and TRBJ1-6 gives the full variable domain: DSGVTQTPKHLITATGQRVTLRCSPRSGDLSVYWYQQSLDQGLQFLIQYYNGEERAKGNILERFSAQQFPDLHSELNLSSLELGDSALYFCASSTRGQARNSPLHFGNGTRLTVT.

This clonotype was detected many times. The chain combines TRBV9 with TRBJ2-3, with D tentatively TRBD2 (6 bases). This CDR3 spans 17 amino acids. V lost 2 bases and J lost 4, with 20 bases in between. Germline loops: CDR1 SGDLS, CDR2 YYNGEE. CDR3 loop: CASSVTLTAGNADTQYF. CDR3 sequence (DNA): TGTGCCAGCAGCGTTACCTTGACGGCGGGGAACGCAGATACGCAGTATTTT.

CDR3 in amino acids: CASSGAAKETQYF. The DNA of the CDR3 is TGTGCCAGCAGCGGCGCGGCGAAAGAGACCCAGTACTTC. The chain is built from TRBV9 and TRBJ2-5; D is unclear. Germline V gene data show CDR1 as SGDLS and CDR2 as YYNGEE. The CDR3 sequence is 13 residues long. V dropped 3 bases and J dropped 3 bases, with 9 bases sitting between them.

The sample holds many counts of this clonotype. The rearrangement joins TRBV9 to TRBJ1-5; a weak D match, TRBD1 (6 bases). V was pared by 4 bases and J by 4 bases, with 12 bases between. CDR1 and CDR2 from the germline V gene are SGDLS and YYNGEE. The CDR3 totals 14 residues. Written as DNA, the CDR3 is TGTGCCAGCAGCCTAGGACAGCAAAATCAGCCCCAGCATTTT. It specifies CASSLGQQNQPQHF.

The chain is built from TRBV9 and TRBJ2-7; D unclear. CDR3 length: 14 amino acids. CDR1 is SGDLS and CDR2 is YYNGEE in the germline V gene. Trimming shortened V by 0 bases and J by 5 bases, and 12 bases separated the two germline ends. The chain's CDR3 is CASSVGLVSNEQYF. The CDR3 coding sequence is TGTGCCAGCAGCGTAGGCCTAGTTAGCAACGAGCAGTACTTC.

In its sample, this clonotype was seen many times. The chain carries TRBV9 and TRBJ2-5; possibly TRBD1 or TRBD2 for D (7 bases each). With 3 bases removed from V and 5 bases from J, the gap between germline ends came to 23 bases. Per the germline V gene, CDR1 is SGDLS and CDR2 is YYNGEE. The CDR3 spans 17 residues. The CDR3 bases are TGTGCCAGCAGCGCTGGCTCCGCAGGGGGGGATCGGGAGACCCAGTACTTC. Its translation: CASSAGSAGGDRETQYF.

At least ten counts were recorded for this clonotype. This chain links TRBV9 with TRBJ1-5; a weak D match, TRBD1 (5 bases). Trimming removed 0 bases from V and 6 bases from J, with 16 bases in between. Germline V CDR1 and CDR2: SGDLS, YYNGEE. This CDR3 is 16 amino acids long. The CDR3 nucleotides read TGTGCCAGCAGCGTAGGAGTCGGGGCCTCAGGTCAGCCCCAGCATTTT. Translated: CASSVGVGASGQPQHF.

This clonotype came up many times. The rearrangement joins TRBV9 to TRBJ1-6; D may be TRBD1 (6 bases). From germline, CDR1 is SGDLS and CDR2 YYNGEE. This CDR3 has 14 amino acids. Trimming removed 3 bases from V and 7 bases from J, with 11 bases in between. The CDR3 loop is CASSAGQRNSPLHF. DNA of the CDR3: TGTGCCAGCAGCGCAGGACAGAGAAATTCACCCCTCCACTTT.

In this sample, this clonotype turned up many times. The V gene is TRBV9, the J gene TRBJ2-3; D may be TRBD2 (6 bases). CDR1 is SGDLS, CDR2 YYNGEE, per germline. V was cut by 0 bases and J by 5 bases, with 16 bases left in between. The CDR3 is 16 residues long. This CDR3 is CASSVADAGSGDTQYF. CDR3 bases: TGTGCCAGCAGCGTAGCTGACGCCGGGAGCGGAGATACGCAGTATTTT.

At least ten counts were recorded for this clonotype. V gene TRBV9 combines with J gene TRBJ2-7; possible D gene TRBD1, 6 bases. Germline V gene lookup returns CDR1 SGDLS and CDR2 YYNGEE. Deletions cut 3 bases from V and 7 bases from J, with 11 bases between. CDR3 length: 12 amino acids. The CDR3 DNA sequence: TGTGCCAGCAGCGCAACAGGGAGTGAGCAGTACTTC. As protein: CASSATGSEQYF. The full variable domain, completed using reference TRBV9 and TRBJ2-7, is DSGVTQTPKHLITATGQRVTLRCSPRSGDLSVYWYQQSLDQGLQFLIQYYNGEERAKGNILERFSAQQFPDLHSELNLSSLELGDSALYFCASSATGSEQYFGPGTRLTVT.

This clonotype was recorded at least ten times. The chain combines TRBV9 with TRBJ1-2; possible D gene TRBD1, 6 bases. The germline gives CDR1 SGDLS, CDR2 YYNGEE. CDR3 size: 15 residues. V was pared by 6 bases and J by 4 bases, with 19 bases between. DNA for the CDR3: TGTGCCAGCAAAAAAGGGACAAATACGTTCTATGGCTACACCTTC. Translation gives CASKKGTNTFYGYTF.

In its sample, this clonotype was seen a few times. This sequence joins TRBV9 and TRBJ2-7, with D perhaps matching TRBD1 (7 bases). The V end lost 4 bases, the J end lost 6 bases, and 17 bases lay between the germline ends. The germline V gene has CDR1 SGDLS and CDR2 YYNGEE. The CDR3 covers 14 residues. The CDR3 nucleotides read TGTGCCAGCAGCCCCGCGGGACAGTTCGGCGAGCAGTACTTC. Residues: CASSPAGQFGEQYF.

V gene TRBV9 combines with J gene TRBJ1-4; D unresolved. This CDR3 has 15 amino acids. Germline values: CDR1 SGDLS, CDR2 YYNGEE. Trimming cost V 0 bases and J 0 bases, with 6 bases left between them. CDR3 region: CASSVVGSTNEKLFF. The CDR3 DNA is TGTGCCAGCAGCGTAGTTGGATCAACTAATGAAAAACTGTTTTTT.

This clonotype was recorded at least ten times. The V call is TRBV9, the J call TRBJ2-3; 7 bases align to TRBD2. The germline gives CDR1 SGDLS, CDR2 YYNGEE. Trimming took 0 bases from V and 5 from J; bases not matched to a gene: 9. The CDR3 covers 16 residues. The CDR3 sequence: CASSVDGSGRIDTQYF. The CDR3, as DNA: TGTGCCAGCAGCGTAGATGGTAGCGGGCGGATAGATACGCAGTATTTT.

This clonotype was picked up many times. J is TRBJ2-7 and V is TRBV9; maybe TRBD1 (6 bases). Looked up from germline, CDR1 is SGDLS and CDR2 is YYNGEE. The CDR3 runs 16 residues. V was shortened by 3 bases and J by 2 bases, with 18 bases between the two germline ends. CDR3 amino acids: CASSATPTGLPYEQYF. CDR3 sequence (DNA): TGTGCCAGCAGCGCAACGCCGACAGGACTTCCCTACGAGCAGTACTTC. The full variable domain, its missing parts supplied by reference TRBV9 and TRBJ2-7, is DSGVTQTPKHLITATGQRVTLRCSPRSGDLSVYWYQQSLDQGLQFLIQYYNGEERAKGNILERFSAQQFPDLHSELNLSSLELGDSALYFCASSATPTGLPYEQYFGPGTRLTVT.

This clonotype was seen repeatedly, ten times or more. The rearrangement links TRBV9 to TRBJ2-2; 8 bases match TRBD2. With V trimmed by 0 bases and J by 4 bases, 5 bases remained unmatched. Germline V gene sequence: CDR1 SGDLS, CDR2 YYNGEE. The CDR3 spans 16 residues. This CDR3 is CASSVGAGALTGELFF. DNA of the CDR3: TGTGCCAGCAGCGTAGGAGCGGGGGCGCTCACCGGGGAGCTGTTTTTT.

At least ten counts were recorded for this clonotype. The chain recombines TRBV9 with TRBJ1-2; D remains unclear. CDR1 SGDLS and CDR2 YYNGEE come from the germline V gene. CDR3 length: 13 residues. V was trimmed by 0 bases and J by 8 bases, leaving 11 bases between them. CDR3 sequence reads: CASSVETVGGYTF. In DNA, the CDR3 is TGTGCCAGCAGCGTAGAAACAGTTGGCGGCTACACCTTC.

This clonotype was seen many times. The genes are TRBV9 and TRBJ2-1; 9 bases map to TRBD2. The CDR3 extends over 15 amino acids. Looked up from germline, CDR1 is SGDLS and CDR2 is YYNGEE. The V segment lost 0 bases and the J segment 8 bases; nucleotides outside the gene matches: 6. CDR3 in amino acids: CASSVGASGTYEQFF. The DNA of the CDR3 is TGTGCCAGCAGCGTAGGGGCTAGCGGGACATATGAGCAGTTCTTC.

This clonotype was seen ten or more times. This rearrangement joins TRBV9 to TRBJ2-7, with D maybe TRBD1 (6 bases). V lost 0 bases and J lost 2, with 12 bases in between. Germline V gene lookup returns CDR1 SGDLS and CDR2 YYNGEE. The CDR3 is made up of 15 amino acids. CDR3 residues: CASSVGGDMPYEQYF. In DNA, the CDR3 is TGTGCCAGCAGCGTAGGTGGGGACATGCCCTACGAGCAGTACTTC.